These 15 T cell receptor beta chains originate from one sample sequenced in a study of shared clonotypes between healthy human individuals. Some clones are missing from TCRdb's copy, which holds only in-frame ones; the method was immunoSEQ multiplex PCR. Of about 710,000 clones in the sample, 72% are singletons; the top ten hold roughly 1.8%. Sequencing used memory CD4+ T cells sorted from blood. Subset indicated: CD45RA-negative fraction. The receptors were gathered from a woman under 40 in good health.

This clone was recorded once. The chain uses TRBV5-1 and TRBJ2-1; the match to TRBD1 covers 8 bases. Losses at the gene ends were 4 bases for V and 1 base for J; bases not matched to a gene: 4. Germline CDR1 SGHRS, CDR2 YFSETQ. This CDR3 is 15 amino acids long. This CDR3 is CASSPGTGSYNEQFF. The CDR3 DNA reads TGCGCCAGCAGCCCCGGGACAGGATCCTACAATGAGCAGTTCTTC.

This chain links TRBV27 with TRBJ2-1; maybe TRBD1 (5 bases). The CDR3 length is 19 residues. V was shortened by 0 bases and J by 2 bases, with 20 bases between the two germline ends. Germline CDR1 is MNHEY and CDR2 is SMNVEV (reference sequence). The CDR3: CASSLSRDRAEGAYNEQFF. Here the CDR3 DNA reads TGTGCCAGCAGTTTATCGCGCGATAGGGCAGAAGGGGCCTACAATGAGCAGTTCTTC.

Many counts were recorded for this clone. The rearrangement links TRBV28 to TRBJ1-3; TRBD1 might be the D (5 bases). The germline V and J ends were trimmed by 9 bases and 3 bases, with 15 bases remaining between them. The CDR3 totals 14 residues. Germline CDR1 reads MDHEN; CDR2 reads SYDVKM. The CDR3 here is CASHNAGDGNTIYF. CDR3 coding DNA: TGTGCCAGTCACAACGCGGGGGATGGAAACACCATATATTTT.

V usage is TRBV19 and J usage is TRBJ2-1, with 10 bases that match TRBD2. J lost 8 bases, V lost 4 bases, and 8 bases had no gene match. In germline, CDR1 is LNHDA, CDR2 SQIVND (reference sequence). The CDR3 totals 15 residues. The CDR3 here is CASSTKREGRYEQFF. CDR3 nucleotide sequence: TGTGCCAGTAGTACCAAGCGGGAGGGCCGTTATGAGCAGTTCTTC.

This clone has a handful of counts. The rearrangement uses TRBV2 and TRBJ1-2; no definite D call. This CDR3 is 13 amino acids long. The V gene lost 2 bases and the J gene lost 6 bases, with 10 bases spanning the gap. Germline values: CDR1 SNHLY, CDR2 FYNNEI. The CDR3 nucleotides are TGTGCCAGCAGTGAAAATGGGCCTGATGGCTACACCTTC. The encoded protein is CASSENGPDGYTF.

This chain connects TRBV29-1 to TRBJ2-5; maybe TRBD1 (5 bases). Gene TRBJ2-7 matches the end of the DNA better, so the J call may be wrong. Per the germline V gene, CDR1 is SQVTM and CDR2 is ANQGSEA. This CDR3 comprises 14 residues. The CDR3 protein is CSVEVSGPRIEQYF. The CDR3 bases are TGCAGCGTTGAAGTTTCAGGGCCCCGAATCGAGCAGTACTTC.

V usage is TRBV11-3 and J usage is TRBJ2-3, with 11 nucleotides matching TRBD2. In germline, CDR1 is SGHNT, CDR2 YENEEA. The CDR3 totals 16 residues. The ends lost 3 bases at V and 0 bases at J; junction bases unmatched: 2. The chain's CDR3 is CASSFGTSGSTDTQYF. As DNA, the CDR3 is TGTGCCAGCAGCTTTGGGACTAGCGGAAGCACAGATACGCAGTATTTT.

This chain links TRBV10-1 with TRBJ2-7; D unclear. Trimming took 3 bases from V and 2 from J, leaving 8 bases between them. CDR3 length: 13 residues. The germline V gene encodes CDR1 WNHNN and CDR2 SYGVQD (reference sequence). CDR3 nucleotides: TGCGCCAGCAGTGACCCTAATACCTACGAGCAGTACTTC. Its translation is CASSDPNTYEQYF.

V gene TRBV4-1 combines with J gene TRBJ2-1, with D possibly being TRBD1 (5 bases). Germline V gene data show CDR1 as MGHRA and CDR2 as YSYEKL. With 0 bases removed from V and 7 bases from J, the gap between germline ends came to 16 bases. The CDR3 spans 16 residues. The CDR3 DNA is TGCGCCAGCAGCCAAGATCCGAGGACAAACTCTAATGAGCAGTTCTTC. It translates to CASSQDPRTNSNEQFF.

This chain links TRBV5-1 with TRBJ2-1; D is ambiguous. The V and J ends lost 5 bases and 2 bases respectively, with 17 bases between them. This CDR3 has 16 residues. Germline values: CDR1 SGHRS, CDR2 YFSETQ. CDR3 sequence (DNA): TGCGCCAGCAGTCCCCCCTCGCTTGCCCCCTACAATGAGCAGTTCTTC. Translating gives CASSPPSLAPYNEQFF. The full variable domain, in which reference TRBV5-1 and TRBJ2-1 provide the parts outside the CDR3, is KAGVTQTPRYLIKTRGQQVTLSCSPISGHRSVSWYQQTPGQGLQFLFEYFSETQRNKGNFPGRFSGRQFSNSRSEMNVSTLELGDSALYLCASSPPSLAPYNEQFFGPGTRLTVL.

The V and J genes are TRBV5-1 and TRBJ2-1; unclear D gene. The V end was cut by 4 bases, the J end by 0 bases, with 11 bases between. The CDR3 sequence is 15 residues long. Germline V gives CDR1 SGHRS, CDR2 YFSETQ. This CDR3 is CASSIDLGSYNEQFF. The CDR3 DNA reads TGCGCCAGCAGCATAGACTTGGGCTCCTACAATGAGCAGTTCTTC.

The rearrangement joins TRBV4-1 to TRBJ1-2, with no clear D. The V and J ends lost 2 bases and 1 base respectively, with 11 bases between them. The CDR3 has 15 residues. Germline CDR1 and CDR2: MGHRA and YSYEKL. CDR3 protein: CASSQLDHSNYGYTF. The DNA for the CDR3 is TGCGCCAGCAGCCAATTGGACCACAGTAACTATGGCTACACCTTC.

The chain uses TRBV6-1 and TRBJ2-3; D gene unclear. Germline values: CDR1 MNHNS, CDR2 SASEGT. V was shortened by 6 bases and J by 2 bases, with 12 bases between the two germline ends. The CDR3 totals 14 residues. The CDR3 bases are TGTGCCAGCAGGCGAAGTCAGATCACAGATACGCAGTATTTT. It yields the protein CASRRSQITDTQYF.

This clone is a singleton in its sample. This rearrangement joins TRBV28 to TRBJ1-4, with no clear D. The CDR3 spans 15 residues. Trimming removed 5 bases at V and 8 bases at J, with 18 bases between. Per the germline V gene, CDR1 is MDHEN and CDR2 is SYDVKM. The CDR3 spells CASSAPTGGPEKLFF. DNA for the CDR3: TGTGCCAGCAGTGCCCCGACCGGCGGTCCGGAAAAACTGTTTTTT.

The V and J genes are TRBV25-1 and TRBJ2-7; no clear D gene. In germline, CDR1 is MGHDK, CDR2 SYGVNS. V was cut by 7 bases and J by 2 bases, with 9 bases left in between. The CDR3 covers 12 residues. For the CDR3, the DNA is TGTGCCAGCATGGGCGGAGCCTACGAGCAGTACTTC. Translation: CASMGGAYEQYF.